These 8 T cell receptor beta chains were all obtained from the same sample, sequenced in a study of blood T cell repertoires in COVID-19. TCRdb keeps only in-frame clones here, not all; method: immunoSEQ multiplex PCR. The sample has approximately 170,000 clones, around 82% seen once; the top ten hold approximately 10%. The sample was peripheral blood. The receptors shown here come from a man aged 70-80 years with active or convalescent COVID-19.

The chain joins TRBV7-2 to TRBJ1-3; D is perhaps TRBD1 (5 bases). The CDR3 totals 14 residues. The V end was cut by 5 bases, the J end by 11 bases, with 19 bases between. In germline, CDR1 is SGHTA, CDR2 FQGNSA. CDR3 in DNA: TGTGCCAGCAGCCTGGGGCGAGACAGCTCTGCCATATATTTT. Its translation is CASSLGRDSSAIYF. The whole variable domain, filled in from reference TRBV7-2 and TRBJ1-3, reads GAGVSQSPSNKVTEKGKDVELRCDPISGHTALYWYRQSLGQGLEFLIYFQGNSAPDKSGLPSDRFSAERTGGSVSTLTIQRTQQEDSAVYLCASSLGRDSSAIYFGEGSWLTVV.

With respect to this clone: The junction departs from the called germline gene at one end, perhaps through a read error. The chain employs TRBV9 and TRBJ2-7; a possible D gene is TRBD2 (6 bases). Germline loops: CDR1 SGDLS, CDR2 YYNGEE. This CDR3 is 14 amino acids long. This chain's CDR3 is CASSPHRILATLLF. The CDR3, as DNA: TGTGCCAGCAGCCCACACCGTATACTAGCCACCCTACTCTTC.

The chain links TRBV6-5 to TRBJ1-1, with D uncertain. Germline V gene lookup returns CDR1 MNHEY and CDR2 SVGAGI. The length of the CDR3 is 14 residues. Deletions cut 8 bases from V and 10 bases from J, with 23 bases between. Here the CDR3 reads CASLSSGPGGVAFF. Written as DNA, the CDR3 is TGTGCCAGCCTTTCCTCCGGGCCCGGAGGAGTAGCTTTCTTT.

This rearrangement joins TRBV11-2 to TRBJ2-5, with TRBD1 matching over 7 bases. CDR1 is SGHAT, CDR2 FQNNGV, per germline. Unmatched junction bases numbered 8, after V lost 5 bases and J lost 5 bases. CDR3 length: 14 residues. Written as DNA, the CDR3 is TGTGCCAGCAGCGCGACGACAGGGTACGAGACCCAGTACTTC. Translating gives CASSATTGYETQYF.

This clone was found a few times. The CDR3 here is CASSWARGDYGYTF. The DNA for the CDR3 is TGTGCCAGCAGCTGGGCCAGGGGAGACTATGGCTACACCTTC. The chain joins TRBV7-9 to TRBJ1-2; D might be TRBD1 (6 bases). The CDR3 covers 14 residues. Trimming cost V 4 bases and J 3 bases, with 12 bases left between them. Germline CDR1 is SEHNR and CDR2 is FQNEAQ (reference sequence).

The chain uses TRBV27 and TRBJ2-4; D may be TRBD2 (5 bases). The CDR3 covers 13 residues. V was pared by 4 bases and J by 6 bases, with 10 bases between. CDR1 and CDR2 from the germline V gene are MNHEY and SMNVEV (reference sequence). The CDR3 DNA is TGTGCCAGCAGTTCGGGATCTGGAAACATTCAGTACTTC. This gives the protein CASSSGSGNIQYF.

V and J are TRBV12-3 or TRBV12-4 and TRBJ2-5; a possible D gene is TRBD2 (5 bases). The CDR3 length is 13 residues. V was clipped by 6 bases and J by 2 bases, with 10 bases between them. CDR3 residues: CASSFGEQETQYF. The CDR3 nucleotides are TGTGCCAGCAGCTTCGGGGAGCAAGAGACCCAGTACTTC.

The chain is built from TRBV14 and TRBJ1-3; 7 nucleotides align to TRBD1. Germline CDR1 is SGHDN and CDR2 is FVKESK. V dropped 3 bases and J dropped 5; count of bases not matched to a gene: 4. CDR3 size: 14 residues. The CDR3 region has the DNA TGTGCCAGCAGCCACGGACAGGTCAGAAACACCATATATTTT. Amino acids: CASSHGQVRNTIYF.